The present T cell receptor beta chain was sequenced within a study of blood T cell repertoires in COVID-19. Study in general: Samples of COVID-19 (acute and convalescent) were obtained from the United States, Italy and Spain. PBMCs, B-cell-depleted T cells, or T cells were the source of the cDNA or gDNA that made up the material.

The CDR3 runs to 18 residues. Unmatched junction bases numbered 8, after V lost 2 bases and J lost 0 bases. CDR1 and CDR2 (germline): SGDLS, YYNGEE. Authors' data handling: Researchers report that nucleated cell counts were estimated from reference gene primer amplification. The data were produced by immunoSEQ multiplex PCR, yet TCRdb's version contains in-frame clones alone and is incomplete. D and trimming come from the DNA, and the V and J calls and clone size come from that table. The sample lists 130,000 to 150,000 clones, approximately 88% occurring once. Sequences were obtained from peripheral blood. This clonotype was obtained from a woman in her 50s with acute or convalescent COVID-19. V and J are TRBV9 and TRBJ2-7; 13 nucleotides agree with TRBD2. The CDR3 reads CASSVGLAGTSLSYEQYF. Here the CDR3 DNA reads TGTGCCAGCAGCGTGGGACTAGCGGGAACATCCCTCTCCTACGAGCAGTACTTC. The variable domain in full, completed from reference TRBV9 and TRBJ2-7, reads DSGVTQTPKHLITATGQRVTLRCSPRSGDLSVYWYQQSLDQGLQFLIQYYNGEERAKGNILERFSAQQFPDLHSELNLSSLELGDSALYFCASSVGLAGTSLSYEQYFGPGTRLTVT.